These 16 T cell receptor beta chains were sequenced from one sample in a study of cytomegalovirus exposure and HLA in healthy donors. PCR was performed using 60 Vbeta and 13 Jbeta primers. The table came from immunoSEQ multiplex PCR; TCRdb's copy has only in-frame clones and leaves some out. The data show 70,000 or so clones, with about nine tenths seen just once and roughly 2% held by the top ten. The source material was PBMCs. The receptors originated from a woman aged 30 to 39 in good health and CMV-seronegative.

The chain uses TRBV11-2 and TRBJ2-7; maybe TRBD2 (5 bases). Per the germline V gene, CDR1 is SGHAT and CDR2 is FQNNGV. The length of the CDR3 is 13 residues. Trimming removed 5 bases at V and 2 bases at J, with 10 bases between. In DNA form, the CDR3 reads TGTGCCAGCAGCCCAGCGGCAGCCTACGAGCAGTACTTC. It encodes CASSPAAAYEQYF.

This chain links TRBV19 with TRBJ2-1; 12 positions match TRBD2. This CDR3 is 15 amino acids long. V trimming: 3 bases; J trimming: 10 bases; junction bases outside the gene matches: 7. The germline CDR1 and CDR2 sequences are LNHDA and SQIVND (reference sequence). CDR3 residues: CASSIRFLAGGEQFF. The CDR3 DNA sequence: TGTGCCAGTAGTATTCGGTTCCTAGCGGGAGGGGAGCAGTTCTTC.

The gene calls are TRBV28 and TRBJ2-5; 7 bases match TRBD1. This CDR3 contains 14 residues. Trimming took 4 bases from V and 7 from J; bases not matched to a gene: 9. CDR1 MDHEN and CDR2 SYDVKM come from the germline V gene. In DNA, the CDR3 is TGTGCCAGCAGTTCCCCACAGGGGATAGGGACCCAGTACTTC. It codes for CASSSPQGIGTQYF.

This rearrangement joins TRBV27 to TRBJ2-3; 10 bases match TRBD2. V lost 6 bases, J lost 0 bases, and 12 bases stayed unmatched. The germline CDR1 and CDR2 sequences are MNHEY and SMNVEV (reference sequence). The CDR3 spans 18 residues. The DNA for the CDR3 is TGTGCCAGCAGACCCTTAATTACTAGCGGGACTAGCACAGATACGCAGTATTTT. Translated, it gives CASRPLITSGTSTDTQYF.

A few counts support this clone. This specimen includes other DNA sequences encoding the same CDR3. CDR3 in DNA: TGTGCCAGTAGTATCTCCAGGAACACCGGGGAGCTGTTTTTT. It specifies CASSISRNTGELFF. The chain joins TRBV19 to TRBJ2-2, with D uncertain. Germline CDR1 reads LNHDA; CDR2 reads SQIVND (reference sequence). There are 14 residues in the CDR3. Trimming pared 3 bases from V and 1 base from J, leaving 6 bases between.

The gene calls are TRBV6-5 and TRBJ2-5; D is perhaps TRBD1 (8 bases). This CDR3 has 15 residues. Looked up from germline, CDR1 is MNHEY and CDR2 is SVGAGI. The V end was cut by 5 bases, the J end by 5 bases, with 18 bases between. CDR3: CASSRGDRSQETQYF. The CDR3 nucleotides are TGTGCCAGCAGTCGGGGGGACAGGTCCCAGGAGACCCAGTACTTC.

CDR3 nucleotides: TGTGCCAGCAGTGAAGTGGCCGGGCAGGGGAACACTGAAGCTTTCTTT. Encoded protein: CASSEVAGQGNTEAFF. V is TRBV6-1 and J is TRBJ1-1; a weak D match, TRBD1 (5 bases). Trimming removed 1 base at V and 1 base at J, with 13 bases between. The CDR3 is 16 amino acids. The germline gives CDR1 MNHNS, CDR2 SASEGT.

The rearrangement joins TRBV9 to TRBJ1-2; TRBD1 matches at 7 bases. J lost 6 bases, V lost 4 bases, and 6 bases had no gene match. This CDR3 spans 13 amino acids. Germline loops: CDR1 SGDLS, CDR2 YYNGEE. The CDR3 is CASSPRDRNGYTF. The CDR3 DNA is TGTGCCAGCAGCCCTCGGGACAGAAATGGCTACACCTTC.

The rearrangement joins TRBV7-9 to TRBJ2-5; TRBD2 matches 15 bases. The end of the DNA aligns better with TRBJ2-7, so the J call may be wrong. This CDR3 is 15 amino acids long. Germline V gives CDR1 SEHNR, CDR2 FQNEAQ (reference sequence). Here the CDR3 DNA reads TGTGCCAGCAGCCCCCCGGGACTAGCGGGAGGCGAGCAGTACTTC. Protein: CASSPPGLAGGEQYF.

This chain uses TRBV19 with TRBJ2-3; TRBD2 agrees at 8 bases. V gave up 5 bases and J gave up 3 bases; unmatched junction bases: 7. Germline V gene lookup returns CDR1 LNHDA and CDR2 SQIVND (reference sequence). The CDR3 has 15 residues. Here the CDR3 reads CASSSLPGGTDTQYF. Written as DNA, the CDR3 is TGTGCCAGTAGTTCCCTTCCGGGAGGGACAGATACGCAGTATTTT.

The CDR3 nucleotides read TGTGCCAGCAGCTTGACAGGGGCAGGGGGAGATACGCAGTATTTT. It yields the protein CASSLTGAGGDTQYF. V gene TRBV11-2 combines with J gene TRBJ2-3; the match to TRBD1 covers 8 bases. The CDR3 runs 15 residues. CDR1 and CDR2 (germline): SGHAT, FQNNGV. V gave up 3 bases and J gave up 5 bases; unmatched junction bases: 7. Full variable domain (missing parts from reference TRBV11-2 and TRBJ2-3): EAGVAQSPRYKIIEKRQSVAFWCNPISGHATLYWYQQILGQGPKLLIQFQNNGVVDDSQLPKDRFSAERLKGVDSTLKIQPAKLEDSAVYLCASSLTGAGGDTQYFGPGTRLTVL.

This sequence joins TRBV28 and TRBJ2-5; possible D gene TRBD1, 6 bases. The CDR3 loop spans 17 amino acids. V dropped 1 base and J dropped 0 bases, with 15 bases sitting between them. The germline V gene has CDR1 MDHEN and CDR2 SYDVKM. The DNA for the CDR3 is TGTGCCAGCAGTTTATTGGCGTACAGGGTCTACCAAGAGACCCAGTACTTC. Translated: CASSLLAYRVYQETQYF.

The chain couples TRBV2 to TRBJ1-2; possible D gene TRBD1, 5 bases. Trimming took 8 bases from V and 4 from J, leaving 20 bases between them. There are 15 residues in the CDR3. Germline V gene sequence: CDR1 SNHLY, CDR2 FYNNEI. The DNA of the CDR3 is TGTGCCAGCGTAGGCGGACATATGCGAACCTATGGCTACACCTTC. It is translated as CASVGGHMRTYGYTF.

This chain's CDR3 is CATMGPGGFYEQYF. For the CDR3, the DNA is TGTGCCACCATGGGTCCAGGGGGCTTCTACGAGCAGTACTTC. The V and J genes are TRBV6-1 and TRBJ2-5; 8 bases line up with TRBD1. The assigned J gene may be wrong: the sequence end matches TRBJ2-7 better. The CDR3 runs 14 residues. The germline CDR1 and CDR2 sequences are MNHNS and SASEGT.

In its sample, this clone was seen a few times. The DNA for the CDR3 is TGTGCCAGCAGCTTGGTCCAGAATAATGAAAAACTGTTTTTT. Protein product: CASSLVQNNEKLFF. The chain employs TRBV5-6 and TRBJ1-4; D remains unclear. The CDR3 is made up of 14 amino acids. Germline CDR1 is SGHDT and CDR2 is YYEEEE. Trimming removed 0 bases from V and 4 bases from J, with 7 bases in between.

The V call is TRBV7-9, the J call TRBJ2-7; TRBD2 agrees at 9 bases. V shed 10 bases and J 6 bases; nucleotides not matched to a gene: 13. Per the germline V gene, CDR1 is SEHNR and CDR2 is FQNEAQ (reference sequence). The CDR3 spans 14 residues. The CDR3 DNA is TGTGCCATGGGCGTAGCGGGAGAAGCTACCGAGCAGTACTTC. Its protein product is CAMGVAGEATEQYF.